This T cell receptor (beta chain) was captured by sequencing in a study of PD-1 blockade in classical Hodgkin lymphoma. Whole-study findings and limits: The authors have not defined what causes the repertoire differences, possibly disease activity or prior therapy. Exclusion covered patients beginning nivolumab under 1 year post-ASCT. Unlike CD8+ TCR diversity, which did not rise significantly by C4D1, CD4+ TCR diversity did.

With regard to this clone: Antigen unknown.

Repertoires were generated with immunoSEQ multiplex PCR, while TCRdb's copy carries only in-frame clones and drops some. The sample shows tens of thousands of clones, 60% to 75% of them seen only once. The germline V gene has CDR1 KGHSH and CDR2 LQKENI. V was clipped by 0 bases and J by 3 bases, with 11 bases between them. This CDR3 spans 15 amino acids. Relapses following autologous stem cell transplantation were seen in all patients, with brentuximab vedotin exposure varying. Complete response, partial response or progressive disease constituted the best responses recorded. The sample here was peripheral blood mononuclear cells (PBMCs), taken before the second cycle of nivolumab. The receptor comes from a human donor with classical Hodgkin lymphoma. J is TRBJ2-5 and V is TRBV18; D remains unclear. CDR3 sequence (DNA): TGTGCCAGCTCACCACCGCTAGGGTCCGAAGAGACCCAGTACTTC. It translates to CASSPPLGSEETQYF.